Listed here are 7 T cell receptor beta chains from one sample, sequenced in a study of regulatory T cells in long-lasting Graves disease. Time point described: newly diagnosed GD, antithyroid drugs for less than 3 months. From RNA extracted from PBMCs, the TCR library was made. Construction of the TCR beta libraries employed iRepertoire HTBI primers in conjunction with Arm-PCR of CDR3 regions. Via MiXCR, TCRdb re-called the multiplex PCR reads, giving one row per CDR3 protein. The data contain about 540,000 distinct CDR3 sequences, less than 15% of them singletons. These same records also appear under a second study, on T cells in Graves' hyperthyroidism and ophthalmopathy.

Sequences were derived from peripheral blood mononuclear cells (PBMCs), sampled at new diagnosis, from a patient treated with antithyroid drugs. These receptor sequences come from a man aged 25-45 years with Graves disease.

This clonotype was seen ten or more times. This sequence joins TRBV4-1 and TRBJ1-1; D not resolved. The germline gives CDR1 MGHRA, CDR2 YSYEKL. Trimming removed 1 base at V and 4 bases at J, with 7 bases between. This CDR3 is built from 13 residues. CDR3 in amino acids: CASSQGRVTEAFF. The CDR3 DNA follows: TGCGCCAGCAGCCAAGGTCGAGTCACTGAAGCTTTCTTT.

This clonotype was counted at least ten times. The rearrangement joins TRBV11-2 to TRBJ2-7, with no clear D. Per germline, CDR1 SGHAT and CDR2 FQNNGV. Trimming removed 3 bases at V and 4 bases at J, with 13 bases between. The CDR3 spans 14 residues. Written as DNA, the CDR3 is TGTGCCAGCAGCTTGGGGTTCACGAATTACGAGCAGTACTTC. Protein sequence: CASSLGFTNYEQYF.

This clonotype was recorded many times. CDR3 residues: CASSLWGLAGGPRSYEQYF. The CDR3 DNA follows: TGTGCCAGCAGTTTATGGGGACTAGCGGGAGGGCCTCGCTCCTACGAGCAGTACTTC. The chain joins TRBV27 to TRBJ2-7; 16 bases fit TRBD2. Germline trimming cut 1 base from V and 0 bases from J; bases unmatched to any gene: 6. Germline CDR1 reads MNHEY; CDR2 reads SMNVEV (reference sequence). The CDR3 sequence is 19 residues long.

This clonotype was counted between two and nine times. A much larger clone differs by one base, so this may be a read error. The chain has TRBV2 and TRBJ2-1; TRBD2 aligns across 13 bases. The CDR3 sequence is 14 residues long. CDR1 is SNHLY, CDR2 FYNNEI, per germline. V shed 7 bases and J 9 bases; nucleotides not matched to a gene: 6. Here the CDR3 reads CASILAGGPSEQFF. CDR3 bases: TGTGCCAGCATACTAGCGGGAGGGCCCAGTGAGCAGTTCTTC.

The CDR3 loop is CASSITSGVQETQYF. The CDR3 nucleotides are TGTGCCAGCAGTATTACTAGCGGAGTGCAAGAGACCCAGTACTTC. The chain employs TRBV27 and TRBJ2-7; 8 bases agree with TRBD2. The J call could be wrong; TRBJ2-5 is a better fit for the DNA end. The CDR3 spans 15 residues. Germline V lookup: CDR1 MNHEY, CDR2 SMNVEV (reference sequence).

This clonotype was seen many times. The chain combines TRBV2 with TRBJ2-2; perhaps TRBD2 as D (5 bases). This CDR3 comprises 13 residues. V was clipped by 7 bases and J by 3 bases, with 9 bases between them. CDR1 and CDR2 from the germline V gene are SNHLY and FYNNEI. The CDR3 here is CASTKDYTGELFF. In nucleotides, the CDR3 is TGTGCCAGCACCAAGGACTACACCGGGGAGCTGTTTTTT.

This clonotype was picked up a small number of times. The J gene is TRBJ1-1, the V gene TRBV6-1; D gene ambiguous. Germline CDR1 reads MNHNS; CDR2 reads SASEGT. The CDR3 is made up of 13 amino acids. Between the trimmed V and J ends, which lost 6 bases and 1 base, there was a span of 9 bases. The CDR3 sequence is CASRYYRNTEAFF. Here the CDR3 DNA reads TGTGCCAGCAGGTACTACAGGAACACTGAAGCTTTCTTT.